Listed here are 4 T cell receptor beta chains from one sample, sequenced in a study of identical twins. TCRdb recomputed calls from the 5' RACE reads with MiXCR, one row per CDR3 protein. The sample carries about 530,000 distinct CDR3 sequences, around 22% recorded once. Another study also made use of these data, one on yellow fever vaccine responses in identical twins.

Sequenced input: CD4+ T cells sorted from blood. These receptors originate from a young woman in good health.

The V call is TRBV6-5, the J call TRBJ1-2; D is perhaps TRBD1 (5 bases). The V end was cut by 5 bases, the J end by 0 bases, with 10 bases between. Germline V gene sequence: CDR1 MNHEY, CDR2 SVGAGI. This CDR3 spans 14 amino acids. CDR3 DNA sequence: TGTGCCAGCAGTCACGGGACGCCTAACTATGGCTACACCTTC. This translates into CASSHGTPNYGYTF.

This clonotype was detected only a few times. This chain connects TRBV24-1 to TRBJ2-7; D uncertain. Trimming took 3 bases from V and 9 from J, leaving 14 bases between them. Germline values: CDR1 KGHDR, CDR2 SFDVKD. The CDR3 is 13 amino acids. The chain's CDR3 is CATSDSEVSGQYF. In DNA, the CDR3 is TGTGCCACCAGTGATAGTGAAGTAAGTGGGCAGTACTTC.

This clonotype was counted only a few times. The V call is TRBV6-5, the J call TRBJ2-7; the D gene is possibly TRBD2 (6 bases). The CDR3 is 13 amino acids. Trimming took off 2 bases at V and 7 bases at J, with 12 bases between the two ends. Germline V gene sequence: CDR1 MNHEY, CDR2 SVGAGI. DNA of the CDR3: TGTGCCAGCAGTTACGTGAATGCGGGAGAGCAGTACTTC. Its translation is CASSYVNAGEQYF.

The table lists this clonotype with a few counts. V usage is TRBV6-1 and J usage is TRBJ2-1; maybe TRBD1 (6 bases). The CDR3 is 15 amino acids. Germline V gene lookup returns CDR1 MNHNS and CDR2 SASEGT. Trimming removed 6 bases from V and 1 base from J, with 13 bases in between. CDR3 sequence: CASRPHRDSYNEQFF. CDR3 DNA sequence: TGTGCCAGCAGGCCTCACAGGGATTCCTACAATGAGCAGTTCTTC.